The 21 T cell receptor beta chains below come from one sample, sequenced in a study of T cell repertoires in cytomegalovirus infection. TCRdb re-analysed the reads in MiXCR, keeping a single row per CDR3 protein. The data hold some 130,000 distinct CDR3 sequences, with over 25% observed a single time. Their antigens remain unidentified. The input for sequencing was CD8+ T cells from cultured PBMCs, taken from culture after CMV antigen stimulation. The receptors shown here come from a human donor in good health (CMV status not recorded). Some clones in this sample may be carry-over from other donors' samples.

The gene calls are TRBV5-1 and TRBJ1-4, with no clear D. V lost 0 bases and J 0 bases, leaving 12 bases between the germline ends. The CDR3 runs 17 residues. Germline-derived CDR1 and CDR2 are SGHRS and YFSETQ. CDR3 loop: CASSLEKVSATNEKLFF. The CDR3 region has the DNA TGCGCCAGCAGCTTGGAGAAGGTGTCAGCAACTAATGAAAAACTGTTTTTT.

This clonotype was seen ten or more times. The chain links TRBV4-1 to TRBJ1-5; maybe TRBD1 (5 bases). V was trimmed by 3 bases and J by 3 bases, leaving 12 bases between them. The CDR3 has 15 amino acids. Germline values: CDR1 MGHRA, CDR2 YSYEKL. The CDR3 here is CASSQDTSLNQPQHF. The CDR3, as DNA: TGCGCCAGCAGCCAGGACACATCACTCAATCAGCCCCAGCATTTT.

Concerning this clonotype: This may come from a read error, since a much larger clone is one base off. CDR3 sequence (DNA): TGCAGTGCTTACGGGCCGCCGGGCGAGCAGTACTTC. Protein: CSAYGPPGEQYF. The rearrangement joins TRBV20-1 to TRBJ2-7; D uncertain. V dropped 5 bases and J dropped 6 bases, with 14 bases sitting between them. The CDR3 runs to 12 residues. Germline V lookup: CDR1 DFQATT, CDR2 SNEGSKA (reference sequence).

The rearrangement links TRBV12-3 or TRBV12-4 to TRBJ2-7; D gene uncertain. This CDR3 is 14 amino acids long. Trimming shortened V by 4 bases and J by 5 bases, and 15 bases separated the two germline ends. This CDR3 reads CASSSSTAPNEQYF. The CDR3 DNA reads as TGTGCCAGCAGTTCCTCGACGGCGCCCAACGAGCAGTACTTC.

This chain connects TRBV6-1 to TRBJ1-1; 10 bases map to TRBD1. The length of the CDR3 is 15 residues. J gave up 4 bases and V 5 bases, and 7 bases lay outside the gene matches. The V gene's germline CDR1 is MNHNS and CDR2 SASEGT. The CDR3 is CASSSRDRGSTEAFF. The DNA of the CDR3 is TGTGCCAGCAGTAGCCGGGACAGGGGTAGCACTGAAGCTTTCTTT.

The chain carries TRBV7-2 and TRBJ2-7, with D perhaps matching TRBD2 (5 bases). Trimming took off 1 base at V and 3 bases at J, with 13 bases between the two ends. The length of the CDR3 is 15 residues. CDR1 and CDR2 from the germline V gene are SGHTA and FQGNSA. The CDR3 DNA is TGTGCCAGCAGCTTAGTGACCTCGGGGATCTACGAGCAGTACTTC. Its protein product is CASSLVTSGIYEQYF.

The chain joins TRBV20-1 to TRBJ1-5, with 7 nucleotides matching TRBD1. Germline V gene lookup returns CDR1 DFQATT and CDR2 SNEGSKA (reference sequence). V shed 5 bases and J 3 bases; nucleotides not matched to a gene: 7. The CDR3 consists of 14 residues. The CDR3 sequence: CSARARGTNQPQHF. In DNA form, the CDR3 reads TGCAGTGCTCGGGCCAGGGGGACCAATCAGCCCCAGCATTTT.

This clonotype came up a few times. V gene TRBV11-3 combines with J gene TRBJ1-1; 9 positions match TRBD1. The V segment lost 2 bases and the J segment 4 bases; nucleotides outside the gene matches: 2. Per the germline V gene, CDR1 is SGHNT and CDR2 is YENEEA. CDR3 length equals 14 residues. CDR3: CASSLRTGATEAFF. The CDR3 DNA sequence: TGTGCCAGCAGCTTACGGACAGGGGCCACTGAAGCTTTCTTT.

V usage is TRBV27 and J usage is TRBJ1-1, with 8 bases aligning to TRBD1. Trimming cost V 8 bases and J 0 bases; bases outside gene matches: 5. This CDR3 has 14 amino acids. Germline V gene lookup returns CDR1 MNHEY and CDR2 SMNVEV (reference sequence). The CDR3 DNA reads TGTGCCAGCTTCTCAGGGGGCATGAACACTGAAGCTTTCTTT. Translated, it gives CASFSGGMNTEAFF.

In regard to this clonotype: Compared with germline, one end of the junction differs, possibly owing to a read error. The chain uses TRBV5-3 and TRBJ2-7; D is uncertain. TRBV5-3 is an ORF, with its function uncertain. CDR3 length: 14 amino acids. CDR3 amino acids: CASSSAETSYEQYF. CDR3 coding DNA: TGTGCCAGCAGCTCCGCCGAGACTTCCTACGAGCAGTACTTC.

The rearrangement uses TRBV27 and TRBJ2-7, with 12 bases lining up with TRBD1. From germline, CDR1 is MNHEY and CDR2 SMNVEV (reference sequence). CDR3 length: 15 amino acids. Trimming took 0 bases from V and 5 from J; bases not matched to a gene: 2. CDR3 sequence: CASSLSGQGADEQYF. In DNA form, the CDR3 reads TGTGCCAGCAGTTTATCGGGACAGGGGGCGGACGAGCAGTACTTC.

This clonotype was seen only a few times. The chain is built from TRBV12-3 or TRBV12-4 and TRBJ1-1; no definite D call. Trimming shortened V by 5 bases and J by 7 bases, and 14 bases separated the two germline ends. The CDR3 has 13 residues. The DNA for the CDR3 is TGTGCCAGCAGTCCCGGGCCCTTGGGTGAAGCTTTCTTT. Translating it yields CASSPGPLGEAFF.

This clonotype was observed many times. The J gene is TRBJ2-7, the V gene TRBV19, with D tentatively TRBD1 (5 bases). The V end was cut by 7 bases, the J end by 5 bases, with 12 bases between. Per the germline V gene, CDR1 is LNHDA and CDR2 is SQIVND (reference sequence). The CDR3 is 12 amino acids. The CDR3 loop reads CASKSGSHEQYF. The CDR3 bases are TGTGCCAGTAAATCAGGGTCCCACGAGCAGTACTTC.

The DNA of the CDR3 is TGTGCCAGCAGCTTAGAGGGGGTAGCGGGTTGGAGGGGCAATGAGCAGTTCTTC. Its translation: CASSLEGVAGWRGNEQFF. This sequence joins TRBV7-9 and TRBJ2-1; possible D gene TRBD2, 7 bases. This CDR3 region has 18 residues. Looked up from germline, CDR1 is SEHNR and CDR2 is FQNEAQ (reference sequence). V lost 1 base and J lost 6, with 22 bases in between.

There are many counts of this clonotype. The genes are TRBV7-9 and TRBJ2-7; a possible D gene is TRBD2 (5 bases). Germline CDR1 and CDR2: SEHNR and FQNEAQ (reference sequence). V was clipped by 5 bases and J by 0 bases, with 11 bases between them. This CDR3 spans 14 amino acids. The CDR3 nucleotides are TGTGCCAGCAGCCCCGCGGGTAGCTCCTACGAGCAGTACTTC. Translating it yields CASSPAGSSYEQYF.

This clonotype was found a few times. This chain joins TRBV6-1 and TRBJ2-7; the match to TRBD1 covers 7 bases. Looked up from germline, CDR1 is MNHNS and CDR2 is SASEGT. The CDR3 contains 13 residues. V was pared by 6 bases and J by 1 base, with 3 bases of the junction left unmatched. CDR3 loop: CASRSRGSYEQYF. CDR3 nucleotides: TGTGCCAGCAGGAGCAGGGGGTCCTACGAGCAGTACTTC.

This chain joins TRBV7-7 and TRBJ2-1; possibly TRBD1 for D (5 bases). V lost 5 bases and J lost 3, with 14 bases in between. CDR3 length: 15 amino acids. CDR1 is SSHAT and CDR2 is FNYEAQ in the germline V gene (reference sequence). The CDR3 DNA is TGTGCCAGCAGCCCAGGGTTCCGGTACTACAATGAGCAGTTCTTC. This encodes CASSPGFRYYNEQFF.

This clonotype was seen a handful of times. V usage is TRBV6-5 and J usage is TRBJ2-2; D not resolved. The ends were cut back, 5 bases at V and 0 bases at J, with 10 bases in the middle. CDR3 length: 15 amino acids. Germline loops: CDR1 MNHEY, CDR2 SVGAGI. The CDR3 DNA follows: TGTGCCAGCAGTACCCGCCCTTCGAACACCGGGGAGCTGTTTTTT. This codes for CASSTRPSNTGELFF.

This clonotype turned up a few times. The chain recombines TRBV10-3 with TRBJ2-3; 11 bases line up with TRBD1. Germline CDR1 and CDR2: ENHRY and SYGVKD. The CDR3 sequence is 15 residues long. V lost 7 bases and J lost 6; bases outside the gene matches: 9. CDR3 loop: CAINEEDRGLDTQYF. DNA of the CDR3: TGTGCCATCAACGAGGAGGACAGGGGGCTCGATACGCAGTATTTT.

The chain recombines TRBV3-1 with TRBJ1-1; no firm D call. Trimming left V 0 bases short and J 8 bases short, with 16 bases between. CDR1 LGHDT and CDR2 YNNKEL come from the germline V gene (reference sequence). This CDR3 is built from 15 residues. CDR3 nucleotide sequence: TGTGCCAGCAGCCAAGATGTGGGCCACCCCCTCGAAGCTTTCTTT. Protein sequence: CASSQDVGHPLEAFF.

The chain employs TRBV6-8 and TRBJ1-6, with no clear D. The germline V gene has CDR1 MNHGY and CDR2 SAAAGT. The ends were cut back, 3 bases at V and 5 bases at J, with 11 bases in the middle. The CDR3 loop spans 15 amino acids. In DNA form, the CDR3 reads TGTGCCAGCAGTTATGCCGGCCAAGATAATTCACCCCTCCACTTT. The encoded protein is CASSYAGQDNSPLHF.